Detailed here is one T cell receptor (beta chain). What it binds is not known. The data stem from a study of T cell responses to AZD1222 COVID-19 vaccine. Generated by immunoSEQ multiplex PCR, the TCRdb table keeps only in-frame clones and is missing some. The sample comprises 100,000 to 150,000 clones, about 85% of which are singletons, and approximately 4.4% rests with the top ten. Broader study findings: Reports say nearly half of spike-specific TCRs go after unmutated variant regions. Only a handful of AZD1222 recipients were seropositive at baseline.

The CDR3 has 15 residues. V lost 2 bases, J lost 0 bases, and 10 bases lay in between. Germline-derived CDR1 and CDR2 are MDHEN and SYDVKM. The chain uses TRBV28 and TRBJ1-1; perhaps TRBD1 as D (6 bases). This clonotype was obtained from an adult who received the AZD1222 COVID-19 vaccine. The sequenced sample was peripheral blood, obtained 28 days after the second AZD1222 dose. CDR3 region: CASSLIRGMNTEAFF. The CDR3 nucleotides read TGTGCCAGCAGTTTAATTAGGGGGATGAACACTGAAGCTTTCTTT.